This T cell receptor (beta chain) was identified during a study of PD-L1 blockade in urothelial cancer. Overall study context: Blood gave a median about 150,000 T cells. Notes on the study in general: Below-median pretreatment blood TCR clonality was associated with improved progression-free and overall survival.

This clone occurred a few times. The antigen is not known. V dropped 2 bases and J dropped 7; count of bases not matched to a gene: 9. This CDR3 has 14 amino acids. CDR1 is GTSNPN and CDR2 is SVGIG in the germline V gene (reference sequence). Time point in this sample: pretreatment peripheral blood. TCRdb keeps only in-frame clones here, not all; method: immunoSEQ multiplex PCR. The repertoire consists of 130,000 or so clones, with around 85% occurring once and the leading ten covering roughly 3.5%. This receptor was identified in a man aged 50-59 years with urothelial cancer. This sample comprised PBMCs, obtained around atezolizumab (anti-PD-L1) treatment. The chain links TRBV30 to TRBJ2-7; 9 bases agree with TRBD1. The CDR3: CAWSPGTGIREQYF. CDR3 nucleotide sequence: TGTGCCTGGAGTCCCGGGACAGGGATTAGGGAGCAGTACTTC.